This TCR beta chain comes out of a study of shared clonotypes between healthy human individuals (dated by TCRdb to 2019 to 2021). Regarding the complete study: The cohort comprised a couple of women and a few men aged 18 to 49 years. Per donor, leukapheresis produced somewhere between about 0.85 and 8.9 billion PBMCs. To estimate repertoire size and how much clonotype sharing occurs between individuals, the study deeply sequenced the blood TCR repertoires of several healthy adults. To increase sequencing depth and limit assay-specific biases, different laboratories used diverse techniques to prepare libraries and sequence TCR repertoires. For each donor, three plates each were used for CD4 naive and CD4 memory, two plates were used for CD8 naive, and one plate was used for CD8 memory.

TCR CDR3 regions were amplified from genomic DNA by multiplex PCR using the deep immunoSEQ assay. Extracted genomic DNA from each cell subset was distributed evenly across all wells of several immunoSEQ 96-well plates, and each plate was treated as a replicate. For sorted subsets, each replicate PCR was loaded with approximately 190 ng genomic DNA, equivalent to 30,000 or so T cell genomes. Purified libraries were quantified with a Qubit 3.0 fluorometer, sized on a Bioanalyzer 2100, and re-quantified with the KAPA Library Quantification kit. Each immunoSEQ 96-well plate was sequenced on its own single-read 150-cycle Illumina NextSeq 550 flow cell. Under the source paper's analysis protocol: Because the immunoSEQ output held only junctional sequences and lacked quality scores, the filtering could not match the filtering applied to full-length reads. To assign V/J genes and CDR3, sequences were annotated using PyIR, a Python wrapper for IgBLAST v1.9, with IMGT germline references. Reads with weak V/J assignments (E-value above 1e-6), missing CDR3, stop codons, out-of-frame junctions, or ambiguous translated residues were removed. V3J clonotypes were defined as sequences sharing the same inferred V gene, J gene, and CDR3 amino acid sequence. To compute the percentage overlap between repertoires, the number of shared unique clonotypes was divided by the size of the smaller repertoire. Repertoire richness was assessed with RTK rarefaction, the Chao1 estimator, and Recon v2.1 estimates of unobserved clonotypes. OLGA was used to compute generation probabilities for all TCRbeta clonotypes that the gDNA method yielded from a few donors. This immuneACCESS table, as held by TCRdb, lists in-frame sequences with V and J called but not all clones. Of the missing ones, under half trace to an unresolved V gene in checked studies; the others have no known cause. V, J and clone size were drawn from that table, and D and trimming were deduced from the DNA. The sample data list 2.3 million or so clones, and more than 85% of these were observed just once. The ten biggest clones cover 0.3% to 0.4% of the sample.

Overall study results and their limits: Approximately 5% of naive CD4, around 4% of naive CD8, approximately 2% of memory CD4, and more than 0.35% of memory CD8 clonotypes were shared across several donors. The genetic and exposure-history diversity represented was limited by the small number of donors. Rarefaction of sorted-subset datasets indicated incomplete sequencing despite the large sequencing depth. Higher generation probabilities were observed for clonotypes shared by all four sorted-subset donors than for non-shared clonotypes. Estimated clonotype richness was generally larger for naive than for memory subsets. Sampling was restricted to blood, and TCR repertoires in tissue are likely to differ from TCR repertoires in blood. Pairwise subsampling indicated that sequencing depth was expected to affect the degree of clonotype sharing among donors.

The donors were healthy, HIV-negative adults who had no recently reported acute infections or vaccinations. Every donor was a Caucasian adult residing in Nashville, Tennessee, USA. Magnetic negative selection was used to enrich CD4+ T cells, after which naive cells were positively selected on CD45RA and the negative fraction became the memory subset. After blood collection by leukapheresis, PBMCs were isolated using Ficoll-Histopaque density gradient centrifugation and then cryopreserved in the vapor phase of liquid nitrogen. Analytical flow cytometry was used to check the purity and quantity of every magnetically sorted T cell population. Each sorted fraction had its genomic DNA isolated and then quantified by UV absorbance on a Nanodrop 2000c. This clone was counted a single time. This clone's antigen is unknown. It has no much larger one-base neighbor in the sample; base qualities were not kept.

The sequence was obtained from a man aged 18 to 29 in good health. Some clones in this sample may be carry-over from other donors' samples. Sequenced material: naive CD4+ T cells from PBMCs. In light of the paper, this sample's cell subset or site label describes: CD45RA+ positively selected.

CDR3 protein: CASSLDGRGDEQYF. Read as DNA, the sequence is TGTGCCAGCAGCTTAGACGGGAGAGGGGACGAGCAGTACTTC. The chain is encoded by TRBV7-3 joined to TRBJ2-7, with a weak D call of TRBD2 (6 bases match). V sheds 2 bases and J sheds 5 bases, leaving 13 bases between their ends. The germline V gene specifies SGHTA as CDR1 and FQGTGA as CDR2. The CDR3, cysteine through phenylalanine, is 14 amino acids long. The entry retains the CDR3 DNA only, 42 bases that are in frame from base 1.